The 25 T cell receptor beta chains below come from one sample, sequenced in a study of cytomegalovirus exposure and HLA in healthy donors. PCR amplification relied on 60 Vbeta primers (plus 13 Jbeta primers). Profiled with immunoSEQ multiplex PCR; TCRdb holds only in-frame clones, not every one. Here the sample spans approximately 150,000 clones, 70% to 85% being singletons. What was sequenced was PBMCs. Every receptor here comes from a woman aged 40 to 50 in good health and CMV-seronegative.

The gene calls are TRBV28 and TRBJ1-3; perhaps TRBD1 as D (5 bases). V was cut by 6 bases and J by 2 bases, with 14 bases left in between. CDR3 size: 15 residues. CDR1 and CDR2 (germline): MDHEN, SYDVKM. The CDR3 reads CASSRPRGAGNTIYF. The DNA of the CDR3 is TGTGCCAGCAGCCGCCCCCGGGGGGCTGGAAACACCATATATTTT.

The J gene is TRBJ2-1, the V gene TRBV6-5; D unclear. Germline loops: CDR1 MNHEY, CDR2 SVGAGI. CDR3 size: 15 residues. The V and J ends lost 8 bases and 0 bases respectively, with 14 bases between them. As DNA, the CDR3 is TGTGCCAGCGGAGTGGTATCCAACTCCTACAATGAGCAGTTCTTC. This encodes CASGVVSNSYNEQFF.

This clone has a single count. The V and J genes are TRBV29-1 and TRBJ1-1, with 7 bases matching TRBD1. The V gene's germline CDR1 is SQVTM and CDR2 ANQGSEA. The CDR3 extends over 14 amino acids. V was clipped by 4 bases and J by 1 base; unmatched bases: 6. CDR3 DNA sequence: TGCAGCGTTGTGCGAGGGGGCGGGAACACTGAAGCTTTCTTT. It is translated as CSVVRGGGNTEAFF. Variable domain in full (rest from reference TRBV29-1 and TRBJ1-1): SAVISQKPSRDICQRGTSLTIQCQVDSQVTMMFWYRQQPGQSLTLIATANQGSEATYESGFVIDKFPISRPNLTFSTLTVSNMSPEDSSIYLCSVVRGGGNTEAFFGQGTRLTVV.

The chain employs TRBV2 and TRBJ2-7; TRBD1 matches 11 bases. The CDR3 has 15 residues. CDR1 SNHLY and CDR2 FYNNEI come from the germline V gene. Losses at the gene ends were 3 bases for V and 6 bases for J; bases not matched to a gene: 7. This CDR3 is CASSDRTGGLGEQYF. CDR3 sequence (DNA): TGTGCCAGCAGTGATAGGACAGGGGGCTTGGGCGAGCAGTACTTC.

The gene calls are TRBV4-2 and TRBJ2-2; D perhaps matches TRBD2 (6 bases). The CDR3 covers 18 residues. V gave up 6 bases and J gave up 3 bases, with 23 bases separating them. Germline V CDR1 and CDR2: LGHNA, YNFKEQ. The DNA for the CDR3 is TGTGCCAGCAGAGGAAGACTAGGGGCCAATAAGGACACCGGGGAGCTGTTTTTT. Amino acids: CASRGRLGANKDTGELFF.

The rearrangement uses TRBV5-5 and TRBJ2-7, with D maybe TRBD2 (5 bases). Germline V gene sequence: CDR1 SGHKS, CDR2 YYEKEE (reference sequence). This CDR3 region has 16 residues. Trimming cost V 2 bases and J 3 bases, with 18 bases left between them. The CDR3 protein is CASSFQTPGFYYEQYF. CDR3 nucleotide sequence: TGTGCCAGCAGCTTCCAAACCCCGGGGTTCTACTACGAGCAGTACTTC.

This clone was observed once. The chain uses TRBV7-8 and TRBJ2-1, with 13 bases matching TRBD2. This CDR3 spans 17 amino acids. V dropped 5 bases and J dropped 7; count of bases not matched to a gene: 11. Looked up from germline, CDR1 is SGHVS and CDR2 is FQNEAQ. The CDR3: CASSPGLAGVIRNEQFF. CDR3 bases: TGTGCCAGCAGCCCCGGACTAGCGGGAGTCATACGTAATGAGCAGTTCTTC.

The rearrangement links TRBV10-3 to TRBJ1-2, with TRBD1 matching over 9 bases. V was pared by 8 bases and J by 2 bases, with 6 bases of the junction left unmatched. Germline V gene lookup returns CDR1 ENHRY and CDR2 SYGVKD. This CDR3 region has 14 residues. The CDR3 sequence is CAIRTGESNYGYTF. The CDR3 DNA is TGTGCCATCCGGACAGGGGAATCAAACTATGGCTACACCTTC.

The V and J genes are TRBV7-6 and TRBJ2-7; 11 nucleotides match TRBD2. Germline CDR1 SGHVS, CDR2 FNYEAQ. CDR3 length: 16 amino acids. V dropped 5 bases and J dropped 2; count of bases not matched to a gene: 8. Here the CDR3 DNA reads TGTGCCAGCAGCCCAGGACTAGCGGGCCAGACCTACGAGCAGTACTTC. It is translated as CASSPGLAGQTYEQYF.

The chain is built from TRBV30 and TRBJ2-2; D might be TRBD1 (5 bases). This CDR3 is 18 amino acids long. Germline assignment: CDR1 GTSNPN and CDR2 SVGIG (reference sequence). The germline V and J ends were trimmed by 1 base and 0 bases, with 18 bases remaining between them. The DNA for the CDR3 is TGTGCCTGGAGTGAAAGGGGTTCATCGCTGCCGAACACCGGGGAGCTGTTTTTT. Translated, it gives CAWSERGSSLPNTGELFF.

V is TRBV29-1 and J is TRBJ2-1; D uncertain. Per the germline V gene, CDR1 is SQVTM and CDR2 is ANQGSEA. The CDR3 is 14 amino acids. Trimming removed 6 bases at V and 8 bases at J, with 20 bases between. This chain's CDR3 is CSVAMRFSGDEQFF. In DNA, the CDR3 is TGCAGCGTCGCGATGAGATTTTCTGGAGATGAGCAGTTCTTC.

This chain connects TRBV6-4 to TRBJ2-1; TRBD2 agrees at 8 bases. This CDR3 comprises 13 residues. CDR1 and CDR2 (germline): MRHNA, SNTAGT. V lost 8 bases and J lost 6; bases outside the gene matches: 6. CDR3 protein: CASGREEGNEQFF. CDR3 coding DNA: TGTGCCAGCGGGCGGGAGGAGGGCAATGAGCAGTTCTTC.

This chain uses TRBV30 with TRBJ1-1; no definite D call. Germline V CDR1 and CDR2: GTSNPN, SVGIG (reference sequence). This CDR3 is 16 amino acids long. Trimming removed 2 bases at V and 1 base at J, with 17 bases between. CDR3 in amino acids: CAWSTDFGLKNTEAFF. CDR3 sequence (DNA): TGTGCCTGGAGTACCGACTTCGGACTGAAGAACACTGAAGCTTTCTTT.

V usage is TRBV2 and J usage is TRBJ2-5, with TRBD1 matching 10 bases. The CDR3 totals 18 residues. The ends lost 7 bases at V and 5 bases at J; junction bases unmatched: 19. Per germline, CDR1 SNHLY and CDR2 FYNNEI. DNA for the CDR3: TGTGCCAGCACTGACTCCCGGGACAGGGGAGGTTATTTGGAGACCCAGTACTTC. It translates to CASTDSRDRGGYLETQYF.

The CDR3 nucleotides read TGTGCCTGGGCTCAGACACTCCTCGTGGATGAGCAGTTCTTC. Its protein product is CAWAQTLLVDEQFF. The chain combines TRBV30 with TRBJ2-1; D unclear. V lost 5 bases and J 8 bases, leaving 19 bases between the germline ends. Germline V CDR1 and CDR2: GTSNPN, SVGIG (reference sequence). The CDR3 consists of 14 residues.

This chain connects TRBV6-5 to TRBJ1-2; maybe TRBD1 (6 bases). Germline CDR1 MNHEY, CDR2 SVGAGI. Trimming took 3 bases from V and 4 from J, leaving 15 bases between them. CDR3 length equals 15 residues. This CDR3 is CASSYDGRGTYGYTF. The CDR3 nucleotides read TGTGCCAGCAGTTATGATGGCAGGGGCACCTATGGCTACACCTTC.

DNA for the CDR3: TGTGCCAGCAGGACTGCTTGGAACACCGGGGAGCTGTTTTTT. Translated: CASRTAWNTGELFF. V usage is TRBV6-5 and J usage is TRBJ2-2; D is ambiguous. In germline, CDR1 is MNHEY, CDR2 SVGAGI. Trimming shortened V by 6 bases and J by 1 base, and 9 bases separated the two germline ends. The CDR3 is 14 amino acids.

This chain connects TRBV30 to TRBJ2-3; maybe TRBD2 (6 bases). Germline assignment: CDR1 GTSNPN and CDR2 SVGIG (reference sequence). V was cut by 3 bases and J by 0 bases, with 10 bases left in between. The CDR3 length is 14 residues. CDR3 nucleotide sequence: TGTGCCTGGAGGGGCGGGGTGAGCACAGATACGCAGTATTTT. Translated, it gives CAWRGGVSTDTQYF.

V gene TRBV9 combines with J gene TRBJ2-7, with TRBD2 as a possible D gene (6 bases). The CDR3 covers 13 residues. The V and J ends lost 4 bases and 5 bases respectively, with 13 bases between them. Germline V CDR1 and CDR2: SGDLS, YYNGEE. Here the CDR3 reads CASSRRDLNEQYF. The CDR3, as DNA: TGTGCCAGCAGCAGACGGGACTTAAACGAGCAGTACTTC.

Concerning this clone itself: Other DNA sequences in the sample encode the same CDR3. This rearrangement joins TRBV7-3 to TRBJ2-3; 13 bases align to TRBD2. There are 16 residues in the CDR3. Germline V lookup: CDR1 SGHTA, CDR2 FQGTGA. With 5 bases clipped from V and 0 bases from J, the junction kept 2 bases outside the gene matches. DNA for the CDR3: TGTGCCAGCAGCCGGGGACTAGCGGGGAGCACAGATACGCAGTATTTT. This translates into CASSRGLAGSTDTQYF.

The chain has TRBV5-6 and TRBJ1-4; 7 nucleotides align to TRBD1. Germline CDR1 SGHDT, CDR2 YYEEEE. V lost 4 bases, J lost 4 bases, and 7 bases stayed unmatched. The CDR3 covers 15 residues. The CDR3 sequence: CASSPGTAVNEKLFF. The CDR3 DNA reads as TGTGCCAGCAGCCCAGGGACAGCCGTTAATGAAAAACTGTTTTTT.

The CDR3 sequence is CASSLGGDRPQHF. The CDR3 DNA sequence: TGTGCCAGCAGCTTAGGGGGGGATAGGCCCCAGCATTTT. The V call is TRBV11-1, the J call TRBJ1-5; D perhaps matches TRBD1 (5 bases). This CDR3 is built from 13 residues. Germline V gives CDR1 SGHAT, CDR2 FQDESV (reference sequence). The germline V and J ends were trimmed by 1 base and 9 bases, with 10 bases remaining between them.

CDR3 DNA: TGTGCCAGCAGCTTATTTAGCGGGAGTTGGGTCGAGCAGTACTTC. It encodes CASSLFSGSWVEQYF. V is TRBV7-9 and J is TRBJ2-7; TRBD2 aligns across 9 bases. V dropped 2 bases and J dropped 6; count of bases not matched to a gene: 8. Germline CDR1 is SEHNR and CDR2 is FQNEAQ (reference sequence). This CDR3 spans 15 amino acids.

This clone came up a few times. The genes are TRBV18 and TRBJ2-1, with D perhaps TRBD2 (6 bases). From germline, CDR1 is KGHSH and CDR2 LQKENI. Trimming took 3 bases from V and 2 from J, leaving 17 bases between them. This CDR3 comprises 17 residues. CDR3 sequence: CASSPYTGTDTYNEQFF. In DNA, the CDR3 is TGTGCCAGCTCACCCTATACCGGGACTGATACCTACAATGAGCAGTTCTTC.

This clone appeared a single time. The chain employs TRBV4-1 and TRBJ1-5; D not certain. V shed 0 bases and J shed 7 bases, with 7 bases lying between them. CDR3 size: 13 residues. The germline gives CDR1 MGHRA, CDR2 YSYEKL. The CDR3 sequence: CASSQEMAQPQHF. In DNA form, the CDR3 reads TGCGCCAGCAGCCAAGAAATGGCCCAGCCCCAGCATTTT.